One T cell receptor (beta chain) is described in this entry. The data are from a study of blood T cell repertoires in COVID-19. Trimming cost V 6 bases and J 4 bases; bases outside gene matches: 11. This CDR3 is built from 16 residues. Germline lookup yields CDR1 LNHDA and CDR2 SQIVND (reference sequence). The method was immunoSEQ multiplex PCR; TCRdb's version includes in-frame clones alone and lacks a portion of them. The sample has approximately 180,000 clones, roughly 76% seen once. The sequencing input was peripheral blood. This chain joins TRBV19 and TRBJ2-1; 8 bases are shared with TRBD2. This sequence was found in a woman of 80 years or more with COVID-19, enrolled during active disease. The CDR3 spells CASSTTGLVGYNEQFF. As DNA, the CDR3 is TGTGCCAGTAGCACCACGGGACTAGTCGGTTACAATGAGCAGTTCTTC.